These 21 T cell receptor beta chains were sequenced from one sample in a study of shared clonotypes between healthy human individuals (dated by TCRdb to the early 2020s). The library was obtained by the immunoSEQ multiplex PCR assay. TCRdb provides this immuneACCESS table in a form limited to in-frame rearrangements. Some clones are lacking; in checked studies, under half of them reflect an unresolved V gene, and why the rest are absent is not known. The sample table records a few hundred thousand clones; less than 85% of these occur just once. The ten largest account for around 9.3% of the sample. The sample consisted of memory CD4+ T cells sorted from blood. The sample's cell subset or site label is to be understood as: CD45RA-negative fraction. The receptors were gathered from a man aged 30 to 39 in good health.

The chain carries TRBV9 and TRBJ2-7, with D perhaps TRBD1 (6 bases). The germline V gene has CDR1 SGDLS and CDR2 YYNGEE. The CDR3 is 14 amino acids. V dropped 4 bases and J dropped 6 bases, with 17 bases sitting between them. CDR3 loop: CASSPPGALREQYF. CDR3 nucleotides: TGTGCCAGCAGCCCTCCAGGGGCCCTTCGCGAGCAGTACTTC.

The CDR3 is CASSRISGAGGRTDTQYF. The CDR3 nucleotides are TGTGCCAGCAGCCGAATTAGCGGAGCGGGAGGTCGTACAGATACGCAGTATTTT. The rearrangement uses TRBV7-6 and TRBJ2-3, with 9 bases identical to TRBD2. The V gene's germline CDR1 is SGHVS and CDR2 FNYEAQ. V trimming: 5 bases; J trimming: 3 bases; junction bases outside the gene matches: 15. CDR3 size: 18 residues.

The chain uses TRBV28 and TRBJ2-7; 7 bases match TRBD2. Germline values: CDR1 MDHEN, CDR2 SYDVKM. V lost 7 bases, J lost 5 bases, and 14 bases stayed unmatched. The CDR3 length is 15 residues. CDR3 bases: TGTGCCAGCACCCCGGCGGCGGGAGTCGTACACGAGCAGTACTTC. It yields the protein CASTPAAGVVHEQYF.

This clone was recorded only once. The identical CDR3 is also encoded by other nucleotide sequences in the sample. The chain uses TRBV30 and TRBJ1-5; D is unresolved. Trimming took 2 bases from V and 1 from J, leaving 3 bases between them. Per the germline V gene, CDR1 is GTSNPN and CDR2 is SVGIG (reference sequence). The CDR3 sequence is 12 residues long. The CDR3 DNA reads TGTGCCTGGAGTCCGAGCAATCAGCCCCAGCATTTT. Its protein product is CAWSPSNQPQHF.

This chain joins TRBV6-1 and TRBJ1-5; D unclear. V was cut by 6 bases and J by 4 bases, with 13 bases left in between. Per the germline V gene, CDR1 is MNHNS and CDR2 is SASEGT. The CDR3 has 14 amino acids. The CDR3 sequence: CASSSDWFNQPQHF. CDR3 DNA sequence: TGTGCCAGCAGCTCGGATTGGTTTAATCAGCCCCAGCATTTT.

Comment on this clone: Other DNA sequences within the sample encode an identical CDR3. The genes are TRBV11-2 and TRBJ2-2; perhaps D is TRBD1 or TRBD2 (5 bases each). Per germline, CDR1 SGHAT and CDR2 FQNNGV. Trimming removed 8 bases from V and 5 bases from J, with 15 bases in between. The CDR3 totals 14 residues. The CDR3 reads CASPQGELTGELFF. The CDR3 bases are TGTGCCAGCCCACAAGGGGAGTTGACCGGGGAGCTGTTTTTT.

This clone was detected ten times or more. The chain carries TRBV5-1 and TRBJ1-5; D gene unclear. Germline V gene lookup returns CDR1 SGHRS and CDR2 YFSETQ. V was shortened by 2 bases and J by 7 bases, with 19 bases between the two germline ends. The CDR3 is 16 amino acids. The CDR3 loop reads CASSLTPILTGQPQHF. The DNA of the CDR3 is TGCGCCAGCAGCTTAACCCCGATTTTGACGGGACAGCCCCAGCATTTT.

The chain is built from TRBV2 and TRBJ1-2; 8 bases fit TRBD1. This CDR3 contains 13 residues. The V gene end was trimmed by 7 bases and the J gene end by 2 bases; junction bases not matched to a gene: 3. CDR1 and CDR2 from the germline V gene are SNHLY and FYNNEI. CDR3 coding DNA: TGTGCCAGCAATGGGGACAGGAACTATGGCTACACCTTC. Translation gives CASNGDRNYGYTF.

The chain employs TRBV23-1 and TRBJ2-7, with TRBD2 matching over 11 bases. TRBV23-1 is an ORF, with its function uncertain. J was trimmed by 3 bases and V by 3 bases; bases with no gene match: 16. This CDR3 contains 19 residues. The CDR3 DNA reads TGCGCCAGCAGTCATCCGGGACTAGCGGACCACCGACCTCACTACGAGCAGTACTTC. Translation: CASSHPGLADHRPHYEQYF.

This chain connects TRBV5-6 to TRBJ2-3, with no clear D. In germline, CDR1 is SGHDT, CDR2 YYEEEE. Deletions cut 0 bases from V and 5 bases from J, with 7 bases between. The CDR3 has 13 residues. The CDR3 DNA is TGTGCCAGCAGCTTGGAACGCGGAGATACGCAGTATTTT. This translates into CASSLERGDTQYF.

The sample holds one count of this clone. The V call is TRBV4-3, the J call TRBJ2-1, with D perhaps matching TRBD1 (6 bases). The germline V gene has CDR1 LGHNA and CDR2 YSLEER. V lost 5 bases and J 4 bases, leaving 12 bases between the germline ends. The CDR3 extends over 14 amino acids. The CDR3 spells CASSADGTYNEQFF. In nucleotides, the CDR3 is TGCGCCAGCAGCGCTGACGGGACATACAATGAGCAGTTCTTC.

In this sample, this clone turned up once. V and J are TRBV7-2 and TRBJ2-1, with no clear D. The CDR3 consists of 15 residues. The germline V gene encodes CDR1 SGHTA and CDR2 FQGNSA. Trimming shortened V by 7 bases and J by 2 bases, and 15 bases separated the two germline ends. The CDR3 nucleotides are TGTGCCAGCATCGCGCAGGTTTCGACCTACAATGAGCAGTTCTTC. Residues: CASIAQVSTYNEQFF.

A single count supports this clone. CDR3 protein: CASSDQTALLGTDTQYF. The DNA for the CDR3 is TGTGCCAGCAGTGATCAGACCGCCCTCCTCGGGACAGATACGCAGTATTTT. The gene calls are TRBV25-1 and TRBJ2-3; D is undetermined. Germline CDR1 reads MGHDK; CDR2 reads SYGVNS. This CDR3 is 17 amino acids long. V lost 3 bases and J 3 bases, leaving 19 bases between the germline ends.

The chain is built from TRBV19 and TRBJ2-1; TRBD2 agrees at 13 bases. J gave up 8 bases and V 6 bases, and 13 bases lay outside the gene matches. Germline CDR1 is LNHDA and CDR2 is SQIVND (reference sequence). CDR3 size: 17 residues. Here the CDR3 reads CASSPAGLAGDADEQFF. DNA for the CDR3: TGTGCCAGTAGCCCAGCTGGACTAGCGGGAGATGCGGATGAGCAGTTCTTC.

The chain carries TRBV2 and TRBJ2-3; D possibly matches TRBD1 or TRBD2 (6 bases each). CDR1 is SNHLY, CDR2 FYNNEI, per germline. Deletions cut 7 bases from V and 1 base from J, with 12 bases between. The CDR3 extends over 14 amino acids. The CDR3 DNA reads as TGTGCCAGCAAGGGGGGTCGGGGCACAGATACGCAGTATTTT. This codes for CASKGGRGTDTQYF.

This clone came up a few times. This chain links TRBV7-2 with TRBJ2-7; D is uncertain. V dropped 5 bases and J dropped 6 bases, with 11 bases sitting between them. Germline CDR1 is SGHTA and CDR2 is FQGNSA. The CDR3 is 12 residues long. The CDR3 loop is CASSPSVREQYF. The CDR3 DNA reads TGTGCCAGCAGCCCCTCGGTCCGCGAGCAGTACTTC. The whole variable domain, filled in from reference TRBV7-2 and TRBJ2-7, reads GAGVSQSPSNKVTEKGKDVELRCDPISGHTALYWYRQSLGQGLEFLIYFQGNSAPDKSGLPSDRFSAERTGGSVSTLTIQRTQQEDSAVYLCASSPSVREQYFGPGTRLTVT.

This clone appeared a few times. The gene calls are TRBV28 and TRBJ2-7; D possibly matches TRBD1 or TRBD2 (5 bases each). The CDR3 is 14 residues long. Germline V gene sequence: CDR1 MDHEN, CDR2 SYDVKM. V was clipped by 6 bases and J by 6 bases, with 18 bases between them. In DNA form, the CDR3 reads TGTGCCAGCAGCGATTGGCAGGACGGGGCCGAGCAGTACTTC. It translates to CASSDWQDGAEQYF.

This clone was detected only once. V is TRBV12-5 and J is TRBJ2-1; 14 bases fit TRBD2. This CDR3 is 20 amino acids long. Per germline, CDR1 LGHNT and CDR2 FRNRAP. The trim removed 0 bases at V and 6 bases at J, leaving 13 bases unmatched. The CDR3 sequence: CASGLVLSGTSGRIANEQFF. The CDR3 DNA sequence: TGTGCTAGTGGTTTGGTACTGTCCGGGACTAGCGGGAGAATCGCCAATGAGCAGTTCTTC.

The genes are TRBV5-1 and TRBJ2-1, with 7 positions matching TRBD2. The J segment lost 9 bases and the V segment lost 5 bases, leaving 11 bases of the junction unmatched. CDR1 and CDR2 (germline): SGHRS, YFSETQ. The CDR3 loop spans 14 amino acids. The CDR3 here is CASRPETSIGEQFF. The CDR3 nucleotides are TGCGCCAGCAGGCCGGAGACTAGCATAGGTGAGCAGTTCTTC. The full variable domain, rest sourced from reference TRBV5-1 and TRBJ2-1, is KAGVTQTPRYLIKTRGQQVTLSCSPISGHRSVSWYQQTPGQGLQFLFEYFSETQRNKGNFPGRFSGRQFSNSRSEMNVSTLELGDSALYLCASRPETSIGEQFFGPGTRLTVL.

This clone was seen a handful of times. CDR3 sequence (DNA): TGCAGCGGAATAGCGGCTAGCACAGATACGCAGTATTTT. Translated: CSGIAASTDTQYF. V gene TRBV29-1 combines with J gene TRBJ2-3; TRBD2 might be the D (6 bases). Germline CDR1 reads SQVTM; CDR2 reads ANQGSEA. There are 13 residues in the CDR3. Between the trimmed V and J ends, which lost 7 bases and 0 bases, there was a span of 11 bases.

The chain employs TRBV30 and TRBJ2-1; 7 bases fit TRBD2. After removal of 5 bases from V and 3 bases from J, the junction contained 4 bases not matched to a gene. This CDR3 comprises 13 residues. Germline loops: CDR1 GTSNPN, CDR2 SVGIG (reference sequence). The CDR3 DNA reads TGTGCCTGGGAGCGGGAAGGCTACAATGAGCAGTTCTTC. It encodes CAWEREGYNEQFF.